Listed here is a single TCR beta chain. Its target antigen remains unknown. Within one base of it there is no much larger clone, and no base qualities were kept. CDR3 length: 17 amino acids, cysteine to phenylalanine. Left in the record is the CDR3 DNA by itself, 51 bases read in frame from the first base. The collaborating institutions used their own protocols to collect whole blood in K2EDTA tubes. For TCRbeta analysis, collaborators shipped samples in one of three forms: frozen whole blood, isolated PBMCs, or DNA extracted from either of those sample types. TCRbeta CDR3 regions were amplified from genomic DNA using the immunoSEQ Assay, a bias-controlled multiplex PCR. As for the authors' bioinformatics: Nucleated cell counts per sample were estimated from amplification of reference gene primers within the assay. To quantify the absolute abundance of each unique TCRbeta CDR3 rearrangement, sequence reads were collapsed and filtered. For each sample, productive Simpson clonality was calculated as the square root of Simpson's diversity index over productive rearrangements. In TCRdb, the immuneACCESS table is reduced to in-frame sequences with V and J assigned. These tables do not hold every clone; where another copy was compared, an unresolved V gene accounts for under half, and the others remain unexplained. The DNA gave D and trimming, while V, J and clone size come from that table. The sample records 28,000 or so clones, 90% to 95% of which are singletons. The ten largest clones represent about a sixth of the sample.

This entry belongs to a study of blood T cell repertoires in COVID-19 (dated by TCRdb to 2018 to 2020). In terms of the full investigation: Collaborator samples came from the United States, Italy and Spain and covered acute and convalescent phases of COVID-19. The repertoires were released in a freely available public database meant as a resource for research on the immune response to SARS-CoV-2. Deeply sampled blood TCRbeta repertoires from subjects exposed to, actively infected with, or recovered from COVID-19 were included in the dataset. Sample metadata almost always included a de-identified subject ID, COVID-19 status, age in years and sex. HLA class I and class II types, where available, came from metadata supplied by the sample provider rather than from assay-based typing. The material from the prospective study consisted of cDNA or gDNA derived from T cells, B-cell-depleted T cells, or PBMCs. The samples were drawn from the first 160 participants of the ongoing ImmuneRACE study and from about 1,200 subjects provided by 6 global collaborators. Results and caveats for the whole study, not just this receptor: The quantity of clinical and demographic metadata differed by source and by participant and was supplied without curation.

Recombination connected TRBV12-2 to TRBJ2-3; the D call TRBD2 from the table was never checked on the DNA. TRBV12-2 is marked as a pseudogene. What was sequenced was peripheral blood. This clonotype was sampled from a human donor with active COVID-19. The donor label of this sample is uncertain. The CDR3 region reads CASRLMVLAGNSDTQYF. The bases are TGTGCAAGTCGCTTAATGGTGCTAGCGGGAAATTCAGATACGCAGTATTTT.